This T cell receptor (beta chain) was recovered during a study of cytomegalovirus exposure and HLA in healthy donors. About the research overall: The study's early data release held approximately 91 million unique TCRs from HLA-typed donors. Findings and caveats of the study: Most TCR sequences were rare, but some public TCRs occurred in many donors. Within the data, a cluster of highly shared sequence variants was likely a sequencing artifact. Presence/absence analyses supposed approximately even sequencing depth among donors.

This clone was observed a few times. What it binds is not known. PCR involved 60 Vbeta and 13 Jbeta primers. Repertoires were generated with immunoSEQ multiplex PCR, while TCRdb's copy carries only in-frame clones and drops some. The table shows around 150,000 clones, with around three fifths occurring only once. The V gene lost 1 base and the J gene lost 8 bases, with 14 bases spanning the gap. Germline V CDR1 and CDR2: SGHAT, FQDESV (reference sequence). The CDR3 loop spans 14 amino acids. The material sequenced was PBMCs. This clonotype was obtained from a woman aged 40 to 49 in good health and CMV-seronegative. The rearrangement joins TRBV11-1 to TRBJ1-1, with D perhaps matching TRBD1 (6 bases). In DNA, the CDR3 is TGTGCCAGCAGCTTAGTCCTCGGGACAACCGAAGCTTTCTTT. Translation: CASSLVLGTTEAFF.